This T cell receptor (beta chain) was recorded in a study of blood T cell repertoires in COVID-19. Data came from immunoSEQ multiplex PCR; TCRdb stores just in-frame clones and leaves some out. Of roughly 410,000 clones in the sample, 89% are singletons; the top ten hold 0.95% to 1.5%. This CDR3 region has 13 residues. Germline V gene sequence: CDR1 MNHEY, CDR2 SMNVEV (reference sequence). V lost 3 bases, J lost 3 bases, and 9 bases lay in between. V and J are TRBV27 and TRBJ2-7; D not certain. The receptor was isolated from a man in his forties with acute or convalescent COVID-19. Sequencing was performed on peripheral blood. CDR3 sequence (DNA): TGTGCCAGCAGTTTGTACCCGGTCTACGAGCAGTACTTC. Its protein is CASSLYPVYEQYF.